A selection of T cell receptor beta chains follows, all from one sample in a study of T cell repertoires in cytomegalovirus infection. TCRdb re-called the reads with MiXCR, one entry per CDR3 protein. The sample yields just under 550,000 distinct CDR3 sequences, roughly 29% seen once. Sequencing was done on a sample of PBMCs. These receptors were obtained from a human donor in good health (CMV status not recorded). Some clones in this sample may be carry-over from other donors' samples. CDR3s include the opening cysteine and the closing phenylalanine or tryptophan. A D gene is named only where the DNA matches it firmly. Clone sizes are given selectively: once, few, many, or a class where the clone is expanded.

abundance,j_gene,v_gene,d_gene,CDR3aa,CDR3nt
-,TRBJ1-2,TRBV12-3/TRBV12-4,-,CASSLWVGKGYTF,TGTGCCAGCAGCCTTTGGGTCGGGAAGGGCTACACCTTC
-,TRBJ1-1,TRBV29-1,-,CSVKQGSNTEAFF,TGCAGCGTTAAACAGGGTTCGAACACTGAAGCTTTCTTT
-,TRBJ1-1,TRBV7-2,-,CASSADTGLGSEAFF,TGTGCCAGCAGCGCCGATACGGGCCTCGGATCTGAAGCTTTCTTT
-,TRBJ1-5,TRBV7-2,-,CASSLTGPSNQPQHF,TGTGCCAGCAGCTTGACAGGACCTAGCAATCAGCCCCAGCATTTT
few,TRBJ1-3,TRBV7-8,-,CASSLATVSSGHTIYF,TGTGCCAGCAGCTTAGCGACGGTGAGCTCTGGACACACCATATATTTT
few,TRBJ2-7,TRBV7-2,TRBD2,CASSLSGMSYEQYF,TGTGCCAGCAGTCTGAGCGGGATGTCCTACGAGCAGTACTTC
many,TRBJ2-1,TRBV6-5,-,CASRGTRGNEQFF,TGTGCCAGCAGGGGTACTAGGGGCAATGAGCAGTTCTTC
-,TRBJ2-7,TRBV10-3,-,CAIQTGGSDEQYF,TGTGCCATCCAGACAGGCGGGAGCGACGAGCAGTACTTC
-,TRBJ2-1,TRBV7-6,TRBD1,CASSSRQGARNEQFF,TGTGCCAGCAGCTCCCGACAGGGGGCGCGCAATGAGCAGTTCTTC
-,TRBJ2-1,TRBV30,-,CAGAHPVGEQFF,TGTGCCGGTGCCCACCCCGTGGGTGAGCAGTTCTTC
-,TRBJ2-3,TRBV6-2/TRBV6-3,TRBD2,CASRTSGDTQYF,TGTGCCAGCAGGACTAGCGGAGATACGCAGTATTTT
-,TRBJ2-7,TRBV20-1,-,CSTRDTGYEQYF,TGCAGTACGAGGGACACCGGCTACGAGCAGTACTTC
-,TRBJ2-7,TRBV11-2,-,CASSPEGSSEQYF,TGTGCCAGCAGCCCCGAAGGGTCTAGCGAGCAGTACTTC
-,TRBJ2-5,TRBV20-1,TRBD2,CSAALGLAEETQYF,TGCAGTGCAGCCCTGGGACTAGCGGAAGAGACCCAGTACTTC
many,TRBJ2-7,TRBV7-2,-,CASSPPDYEQYF,TGTGCCAGCAGCCCCCCCGACTACGAGCAGTACTTC
-,TRBJ2-1,TRBV6-2/TRBV6-3,TRBD2,CASSYVGRTYNEQFF,TGTGCCAGCAGTTACGTCGGGAGGACCTACAATGAGCAGTTCTTC
few,TRBJ2-1,TRBV4-3,-,CASSQGYGVNEQFF,TGCGCCAGCAGCCAAGGGTACGGGGTTAATGAGCAGTTCTTC
few,TRBJ1-2,TRBV4-3,TRBD1,CASSQGTGGAVYGYTF,TGCGCCAGCAGCCAGGGGACAGGGGGCGCAGTCTATGGCTACACCTTC
many,TRBJ2-7,TRBV4-2,-,CASSQSFSEQYF,TGTGCCAGCAGCCAGTCTTTCTCCGAGCAGTACTTC
-,TRBJ1-2,TRBV12-3/TRBV12-4,TRBD1,CASSLRGQADGYTF,TGTGCCAGCAGTTTGAGAGGACAGGCCGATGGCTACACCTTC
-,TRBJ2-1,TRBV20-1,TRBD2,CSARDGGELIQFF,TGCAGTGCTAGAGATGGGGGGGAGTTGATACAGTTCTTC
few,TRBJ2-4,TRBV11-2,TRBD1,CASSYDRGANIQYF,TGTGCCAGCAGCTACGACAGGGGCGCAAACATTCAGTACTTC
-,TRBJ2-5,TRBV12-3/TRBV12-4,-,CASTRGAEDQETQYF,TGTGCCAGCACCCGAGGGGCGGAAGATCAAGAGACCCAGTACTTC
many,TRBJ1-5,TRBV12-3/TRBV12-4,-,CASSFLFGNQPQHF,TGTGCCAGCAGTTTTTTGTTTGGCAATCAGCCCCAGCATTTT
once,TRBJ2-2,TRBV6-2/TRBV6-3,TRBD2,CASSYGAGGVGELFF,TGTGCCAGCAGTTACGGAGCGGGAGGCGTCGGGGAGCTGTTTTTT
-,TRBJ1-2,TRBV14,-,CASSQKFWAQLDYGYTF,TGTGCCAGCAGCCAGAAATTTTGGGCTCAATTGGACTATGGCTACACCTTC
-,TRBJ2-2,TRBV6-2/TRBV6-3,-,CASRRRDLRELFF,TGTGCCAGCAGGCGAAGAGATTTAAGGGAGCTGTTTTTT
many,TRBJ2-3,TRBV7-8,-,CASSLEGEWVADTQYF,TGTGCCAGCAGCTTAGAAGGGGAATGGGTAGCAGATACGCAGTATTTT